The 26 T cell receptor beta chains below were found in one sample sequenced in a study of regulatory T cells in long-lasting Graves disease. Time point: newly diagnosed GD, antithyroid drugs for less than 3 months. RNA from PBMCs was the source of the TCR library. Researchers made TCR beta libraries by using iRepertoire HTBI primers and running Arm-PCR on CDR3 regions. One entry per CDR3 protein, called by TCRdb with MiXCR from the multiplex PCR reads. The data show roughly 350,000 distinct CDR3 sequences, with around 15% seen just once and around 20% held by the top ten. The data were also submitted as part of a second study, on T cells in Graves' hyperthyroidism and ophthalmopathy.

The sample here was peripheral blood mononuclear cells (PBMCs), taken at new diagnosis, from a patient treated with antithyroid drugs. Receptors were obtained from a young woman with Graves disease.

The table lists this clonotype with many counts. The chain uses TRBV5-1 and TRBJ2-1, with TRBD2 matching 8 bases. The CDR3 length is 13 residues. Germline CDR1 is SGHRS and CDR2 is YFSETQ. With 4 bases clipped from V and 5 bases from J, the junction kept 2 bases outside the gene matches. CDR3 residues: CASSTSGDNEQFF. The CDR3, as DNA: TGCGCCAGCAGCACTAGCGGAGACAATGAGCAGTTCTTC.

Concerning this clonotype itself: A far larger clone differs by one base, so this is likely a read error. This rearrangement joins TRBV11-2 to TRBJ2-1, with unresolved D. The assigned J gene may be wrong: the sequence end matches TRBJ2-5 better. The CDR3 is made up of 14 amino acids. Germline lookup yields CDR1 SGHAT and CDR2 FQNNGV. The CDR3 loop reads CASSLSLRQETQYF. In DNA form, the CDR3 reads TGTGCCAGCAGCCTCTCATTGCGGCAAGAGACCCAGTACTTC.

This clonotype was observed many times. The rearrangement joins TRBV12-3 or TRBV12-4 to TRBJ2-1, with 12 bases lining up with TRBD1. The CDR3 spans 16 residues. The junction had 2 bases not matched to a gene; V was cut back by 3 bases and J by 2 bases. This CDR3 reads CASSLGTGGAYNEQFF. The CDR3 DNA reads as TGTGCCAGCAGTTTGGGGACAGGGGGCGCCTACAATGAGCAGTTCTTC.

This clonotype was seen only a few times. The CDR3 DNA reads as TGTGCCAGCAGCTTAGCAAGTCTAGCGTTATTGGATGAGCAGTTCTTC. It specifies CASSLASLALLDEQFF. The V gene is TRBV7-9, the J gene TRBJ2-1, with TRBD2 as a possible D gene (6 bases). The CDR3 runs to 16 residues. Between the trimmed V and J ends, which lost 0 bases and 8 bases, there was a span of 17 bases. From germline, CDR1 is SEHNR and CDR2 FQNEAQ (reference sequence).

The sample holds many counts of this clonotype. The chain is built from TRBV5-1 and TRBJ2-6; D not certain. This CDR3 is built from 15 residues. Trimming cost V 0 bases and J 6 bases, with 10 bases left between them. Germline V gene data show CDR1 as SGHRS and CDR2 as YFSETQ. CDR3 region: CASSLAFGEANVLTF. CDR3 nucleotides: TGCGCCAGCAGCTTGGCCTTCGGCGAGGCCAACGTCCTGACTTTC.

This clonotype was observed many times. CDR3 DNA sequence: TGCGCCAGCAGCTTGGTGGACACCGGCACAGATACGCAGTATTTT. Translated: CASSLVDTGTDTQYF. V and J are TRBV5-1 and TRBJ2-3; D is perhaps TRBD1 (5 bases). The germline V gene has CDR1 SGHRS and CDR2 YFSETQ. The ends were cut back, 0 bases at V and 1 base at J, with 9 bases in the middle. The CDR3 consists of 15 residues.

This clonotype was seen ten or more times. V and J are TRBV6-2 or TRBV6-3 and TRBJ1-1; tentative D call: TRBD1 (5 bases). CDR1 and CDR2 from the germline V gene are MNHEY and SVGEGT. Trimming pared 2 bases from V and 8 bases from J, leaving 9 bases between. The CDR3 consists of 12 residues. CDR3 sequence reads: CASSYEGMEAFF. In DNA form, the CDR3 reads TGTGCCAGCAGTTACGAGGGGATGGAAGCTTTCTTT.

This clonotype was observed a handful of times. The CDR3 region has the DNA TGTGCCAGCAGCCCGCAATGGATGGCTAATGAAAAACTGTTTTTT. Its protein is CASSPQWMANEKLFF. This chain joins TRBV7-2 and TRBJ1-4; unclear D gene. Germline values: CDR1 SGHTA, CDR2 FQGNSA. Trimming cost V 5 bases and J 3 bases, with 13 bases left between them. The CDR3 loop spans 15 amino acids.

There are a few counts of this clonotype. The CDR3 protein is CASTPGTEIYGYTF. In nucleotides, the CDR3 is TGTGCCAGCACCCCCGGGACAGAGATTTATGGCTACACCTTC. V is TRBV5-4 and J is TRBJ1-2, with 7 bases identical to TRBD1. The germline V gene encodes CDR1 SGHNT and CDR2 YYREEE (reference sequence). Trimming took 6 bases from V and 5 from J; bases not matched to a gene: 10. The CDR3 loop spans 14 amino acids.

At least ten counts were recorded for this clonotype. V usage is TRBV11-2 and J usage is TRBJ2-1; unclear D gene. This CDR3 spans 15 amino acids. The germline V and J ends were trimmed by 0 bases and 7 bases, with 13 bases remaining between them. Germline CDR1 is SGHAT and CDR2 is FQNNGV. The CDR3 spells CASSLDLGIGNEQFF. The CDR3 nucleotides are TGTGCCAGCAGCTTAGATTTAGGGATTGGAAATGAGCAGTTCTTC.

This clonotype was found many times. The J gene is TRBJ1-5, the V gene TRBV18; D unclear. The CDR3 runs 14 residues. Trimming shortened V by 3 bases and J by 2 bases, and 8 bases separated the two germline ends. The germline gives CDR1 KGHSH, CDR2 LQKENI. DNA of the CDR3: TGTGCCAGCTCACCCAATAGGGGCAATCAGCCCCAGCATTTT. As protein: CASSPNRGNQPQHF.

The chain employs TRBV6-2 or TRBV6-3 and TRBJ2-1; either TRBD1 or TRBD2 may supply D (6 bases each). In germline, CDR1 is MNHEY, CDR2 SVGEGT. This CDR3 has 17 residues. The ends were cut back, 0 bases at V and 1 base at J, with 13 bases in the middle. This chain's CDR3 is CASSYSRGVASYNEQFF. CDR3 nucleotides: TGTGCCAGCAGTTACTCGAGGGGGGTCGCTTCCTACAATGAGCAGTTCTTC.

This clonotype was recorded at least ten times. V gene TRBV7-2 combines with J gene TRBJ2-5; no definite D call. CDR1 and CDR2 (germline): SGHTA, FQGNSA. The length of the CDR3 is 12 residues. The V end was cut by 5 bases, the J end by 4 bases, with 8 bases between. The CDR3: CASSPTGETQYF. The CDR3 DNA is TGTGCCAGCAGCCCGACCGGAGAGACCCAGTACTTC.

This clonotype was observed at least ten times. The CDR3 region is CASSMDSAYNEQFF. The DNA of the CDR3 is TGCGCCAGCAGCATGGACAGCGCCTACAATGAGCAGTTCTTC. The chain joins TRBV5-1 to TRBJ2-1; possibly TRBD1 for D (6 bases). Trimming removed 4 bases from V and 2 bases from J, with 10 bases in between. This CDR3 is 14 amino acids long. Germline CDR1 is SGHRS and CDR2 is YFSETQ.

The chain carries TRBV19 and TRBJ1-5; D not certain. V was shortened by 5 bases and J by 4 bases, with 9 bases between the two germline ends. CDR1 LNHDA and CDR2 SQIVND come from the germline V gene (reference sequence). This CDR3 region has 13 residues. CDR3 region: CASSGQVNQPQHF. CDR3 bases: TGTGCCAGTAGTGGTCAGGTAAATCAGCCCCAGCATTTT. Full variable domain (missing parts from reference TRBV19 and TRBJ1-5): DGGITQSPKYLFRKEGQNVTLSCEQNLNHDAMYWYRQDPGQGLRLIYYSQIVNDFQKGDIAEGYSVSREKKESFPLTVTSAQKNPTAFYLCASSGQVNQPQHFGDGTRLSIL.

This clonotype was seen at least ten times. The chain links TRBV28 to TRBJ2-1; 8 bases agree with TRBD1. The CDR3 length is 16 residues. J lost 4 bases, V lost 2 bases, and 7 bases had no gene match. Germline CDR1 reads MDHEN; CDR2 reads SYDVKM. The CDR3 region has the DNA TGTGCCAGCAGTTTAATCGGGACAGGCGGTTACAATGAGCAGTTCTTC. Protein sequence: CASSLIGTGGYNEQFF.

This clonotype was seen more than once but under ten times. This chain links TRBV20-1 with TRBJ2-1; unclear D gene. Trimming cost V 1 base and J 9 bases, with 16 bases left between them. This CDR3 is 14 amino acids long. CDR1 DFQATT and CDR2 SNEGSKA come from the germline V gene (reference sequence). This CDR3 is CSARGWPIRPEQFF. The CDR3 nucleotides are TGCAGTGCTAGAGGGTGGCCCATCAGGCCTGAGCAGTTCTTC.

This clonotype has only a few counts. V gene TRBV29-1 combines with J gene TRBJ2-7; 7 bases are a match to TRBD2. The CDR3 runs to 16 residues. Unmatched junction bases numbered 13, after V lost 0 bases and J lost 5 bases. The V gene's germline CDR1 is SQVTM and CDR2 ANQGSEA. The CDR3 here is CSVEDPSAASGDEQYF. CDR3 sequence (DNA): TGCAGCGTTGAAGATCCTTCTGCGGCTAGCGGCGACGAGCAGTACTTC.

This clonotype was counted at least ten times. DNA of the CDR3: TGTGCCAGCAGTGCGTGGAGTACCTACGAGCAGTACTTC. It encodes CASSAWSTYEQYF. V gene TRBV2 combines with J gene TRBJ2-7; D call uncertain. The CDR3 covers 13 residues. Germline CDR1 and CDR2: SNHLY and FYNNEI. Trimming removed 4 bases at V and 2 bases at J, with 9 bases between.

This clonotype was seen only a few times. This chain links TRBV20-1 with TRBJ2-2, with TRBD2 matching 11 bases. Germline trimming cut 3 bases from V and 4 bases from J; bases unmatched to any gene: 7. The CDR3 is 16 amino acids. Germline CDR1 and CDR2: DFQATT and SNEGSKA (reference sequence). The CDR3 DNA sequence: TGCAGTGCTAGGCCGCCACTAGCGGGAGTCACCGGGGAGCTGTTTTTT. It encodes CSARPPLAGVTGELFF.

Ten or more counts support this clonotype. The rearrangement uses TRBV30 and TRBJ2-6, with no clear D. The CDR3 contains 13 residues. The germline V and J ends were trimmed by 2 bases and 1 base, with 3 bases remaining between them. The germline CDR1 and CDR2 sequences are GTSNPN and SVGIG (reference sequence). In DNA form, the CDR3 reads TGTGCCTGGAGTAATTCTGGGGCCAACGTCCTGACTTTC. This codes for CAWSNSGANVLTF. The whole variable domain, filled in from reference TRBV30 and TRBJ2-6, reads SQTIHQWPATLVQPVGSPLSLECTVEGTSNPNLYWYRQAAGRGLQLLFYSVGIGQISSEVPQNLSASRPQDRQFILSSKKLLLSDSGFYLCAWSNSGANVLTFGAGSRLTVL.

To note about this clonotype: Germline is not matched at one junction end, which may reflect a read error. The V call is TRBV4-1, the J call TRBJ1-4, with 12 bases lining up with TRBD1. The germline V gene has CDR1 MGHRA and CDR2 YSYEKL. The CDR3 contains 17 residues. The CDR3 loop reads CASSQAHPGQGAWKLFF. CDR3 in DNA: TGTGCCAGCAGCCAGGCCCATCCGGGACAGGGGGCGTGGAAACTGTTTTTT.

This chain joins TRBV9 and TRBJ2-3; no definite D call. Germline-derived CDR1 and CDR2 are SGDLS and YYNGEE. V lost 0 bases, J lost 0 bases, and 2 bases lay in between. The CDR3 covers 13 residues. CDR3 amino acids: CASSVESTDTQYF. CDR3 coding DNA: TGTGCCAGCAGCGTAGAGAGCACAGATACGCAGTATTTT.

This clonotype came up many times. The rearrangement links TRBV12-3 or TRBV12-4 to TRBJ2-5, with a tentative D call TRBD2 (7 bases). CDR3 length: 16 amino acids. V gave up 1 base and J gave up 0 bases, with 12 bases separating them. The CDR3, as DNA: TGTGCCAGCAGTTTAGTGGCGGGGGCCCACCAAGAGACCCAGTACTTC. Translation: CASSLVAGAHQETQYF.

There are a few counts of this clonotype. The CDR3 region has the DNA TGCGCCAGCAGTTCCAACGAGATTGGTGGTGAGACCCAGTACTTC. Residues: CASSSNEIGGETQYF. The chain carries TRBV10-2 and TRBJ2-5; D not certain. This CDR3 is 15 amino acids long. The V end was cut by 5 bases, the J end by 5 bases, with 18 bases between. Germline CDR1 WSHSY, CDR2 SAAADI.

V usage is TRBV29-1 and J usage is TRBJ2-3, with 14 bases fitting TRBD2. Germline loops: CDR1 SQVTM, CDR2 ANQGSEA. The CDR3 is made up of 17 amino acids. V gave up 7 bases and J gave up 2 bases; unmatched junction bases: 11. CDR3 nucleotide sequence: TGCAGCGCCTTCTTTCCGGGACTAGCGGGGGCCACAGATACGCAGTATTTT. It translates to CSAFFPGLAGATDTQYF.